This entry concerns a single T cell receptor beta chain. Sequencing used immunoSEQ multiplex PCR; TCRdb keeps in-frame clones, though not all of them. This sample carries 70,000 to 100,000 clones, roughly 93% of them seen once, and the ten largest clones take 4.3%. Germline V CDR1 and CDR2: LNHDA, SQIVND (reference sequence). V lost 4 bases and J 3 bases, leaving 19 bases between the germline ends. The CDR3 runs 16 residues. The sample comes from a study of T cell changes during pregnancy in multiple sclerosis. Sequencing used peripheral blood, obtained in the first trimester of pregnancy. This TCR was recovered from a female donor with multiple sclerosis, enrolled in a pregnancy study. The rearrangement joins TRBV19 to TRBJ2-7, with a possible D match to TRBD1 (6 bases). This CDR3 reads CASSTRIRADSYEQYF. As DNA, the CDR3 is TGTGCCAGTAGTACAAGGATCAGGGCGGACAGCTACGAGCAGTACTTC.